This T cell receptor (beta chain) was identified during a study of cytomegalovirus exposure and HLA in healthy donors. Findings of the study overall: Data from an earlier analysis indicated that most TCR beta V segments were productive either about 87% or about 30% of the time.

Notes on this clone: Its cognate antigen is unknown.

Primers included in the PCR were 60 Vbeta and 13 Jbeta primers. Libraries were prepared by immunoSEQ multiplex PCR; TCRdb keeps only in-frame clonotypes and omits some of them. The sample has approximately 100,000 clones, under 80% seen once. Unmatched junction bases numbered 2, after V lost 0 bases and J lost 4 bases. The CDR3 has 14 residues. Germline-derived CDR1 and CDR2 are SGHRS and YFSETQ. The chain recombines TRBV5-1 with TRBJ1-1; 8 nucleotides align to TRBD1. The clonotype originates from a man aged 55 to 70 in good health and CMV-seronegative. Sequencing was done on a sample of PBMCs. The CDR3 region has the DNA TGCGCCAGCAGCTTGGGACAGGGGAGCACTGAAGCTTTCTTT. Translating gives CASSLGQGSTEAFF.